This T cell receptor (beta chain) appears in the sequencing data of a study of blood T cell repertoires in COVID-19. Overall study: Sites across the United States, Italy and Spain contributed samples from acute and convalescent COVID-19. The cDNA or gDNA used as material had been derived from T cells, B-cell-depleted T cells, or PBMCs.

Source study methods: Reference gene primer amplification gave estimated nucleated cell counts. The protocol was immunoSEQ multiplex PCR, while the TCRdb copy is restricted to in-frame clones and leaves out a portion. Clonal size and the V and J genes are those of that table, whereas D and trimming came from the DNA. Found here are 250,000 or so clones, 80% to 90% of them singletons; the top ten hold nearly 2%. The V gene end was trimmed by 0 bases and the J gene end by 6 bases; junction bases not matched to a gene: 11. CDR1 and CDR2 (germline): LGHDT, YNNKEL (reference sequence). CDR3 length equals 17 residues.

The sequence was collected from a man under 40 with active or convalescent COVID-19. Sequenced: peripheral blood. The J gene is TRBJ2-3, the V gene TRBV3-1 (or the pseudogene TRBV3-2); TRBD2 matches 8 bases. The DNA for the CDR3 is TGTGCCAGCAGCCAAGAACGGCCTAGCGGGCTCGCGGATACGCAGTATTTT. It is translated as CASSQERPSGLADTQYF.